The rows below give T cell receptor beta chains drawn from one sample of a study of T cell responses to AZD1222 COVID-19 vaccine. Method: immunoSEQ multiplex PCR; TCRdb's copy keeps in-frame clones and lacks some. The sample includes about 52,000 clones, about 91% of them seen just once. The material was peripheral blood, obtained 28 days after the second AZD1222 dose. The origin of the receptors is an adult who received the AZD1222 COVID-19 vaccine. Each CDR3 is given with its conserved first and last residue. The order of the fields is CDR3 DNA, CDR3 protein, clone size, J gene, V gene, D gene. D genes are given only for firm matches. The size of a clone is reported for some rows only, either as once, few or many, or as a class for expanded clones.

TGTGCCAGCAGCGTACGACTAGCAGGAGATACGCAGTATTTT | CASSVRLAGDTQYF | . | TRBJ2-3 | TRBV9 | TRBD2
TGTGCCAGCAGCCACGGGACAGCGGCTGAAAAACTGTTTTTT | CASSHGTAAEKLFF | . | TRBJ1-4 | TRBV14 | TRBD1
TGTGCCAGCAGTTTCGGGACCGCAGTCTCGTCACCCCTCCACTTT | CASSFGTAVSSPLHF | once | TRBJ1-6 | TRBV6-5 | .
TGTGCCAGCAGCTTGATAGGGACAGAAGAGACCCAGTACTTC | CASSLIGTEETQYF | . | TRBJ2-5 | TRBV5-6 | TRBD1
TGTGCCAGCAGCTCAAAATACGAGCAGTACTTC | CASSSKYEQYF | . | TRBJ2-7 | TRBV28 | .
TGTGCCAGCAGCCAAGATTATAAAAAGTCCTACGAGCAGTACTTC | CASSQDYKKSYEQYF | . | TRBJ2-7 | TRBV3-1/TRBV3-2 | .
TGTGCCAGCAGTTTATCCTTCCCCGGGACAGGGTTCTACGAGCAGTACTTC | CASSLSFPGTGFYEQYF | . | TRBJ2-7 | TRBV27 | TRBD1
TGTGCCAGCAATTCAGGGGTTAATTCACCCCTCCACTTT | CASNSGVNSPLHF | . | TRBJ1-6 | TRBV28 | .
TGTGCCAGCAGTTACCCCCAGGGCGGATCCTACGAGCAGTACTTC | CASSYPQGGSYEQYF | . | TRBJ2-7 | TRBV6-5 | .
TGCAGCACTGGACACCAGTACCAAGAGACCCAGTACTTC | CSTGHQYQETQYF | . | TRBJ2-5 | TRBV29-1 | .
TGTGCCAGCAGCCAAGACGGAGGGTTAGGATTAGCCAAAAACATTCAGTACTTC | CASSQDGGLGLAKNIQYF | . | TRBJ2-4 | TRBV3-1/TRBV3-2 | .
TGTGCCTGGAGTAGGACAGGAAGAGGGGAGCTGTTTTTT | CAWSRTGRGELFF | . | TRBJ2-2 | TRBV30 | TRBD1
TGTGCCAGCAGCCCAGATTTGGGCTCTGGGGCCAACGTCCTGACTTTC | CASSPDLGSGANVLTF | . | TRBJ2-6 | TRBV5-4 | .
TGTGCCATCAGCGCCGGACAGTTAAGCTCTGGAAACACCATATATTTT | CAISAGQLSSGNTIYF | . | TRBJ1-3 | TRBV10-3 | .
TGTGCCAGCAGCCAACAGGGCCCGGGCAATGAAAAACTGTTTTTT | CASSQQGPGNEKLFF | . | TRBJ1-4 | TRBV28 | .
TGTGCCAGCAGTTTAAGACAGGCCTTAACCCTCAGCTCCTATAATTCACCCCTCCACTTT | CASSLRQALTLSSYNSPLHF | . | TRBJ1-6 | TRBV28 | .
TGTGCCAGTAGTATAGGGACAGGGGGAGAGACCCAGTACTTC | CASSIGTGGETQYF | . | TRBJ2-5 | TRBV19 | TRBD1
TGTGCCACCAGGACAGGGGAGCAGCCCCAGCATTTT | CATRTGEQPQHF | once | TRBJ1-5 | TRBV28 | TRBD1
TGTGCCAGCAGTGTACAGGGTGGAGAGCAGTTCTTC | CASSVQGGEQFF | . | TRBJ2-1 | TRBV2 | .
TGTGCCAGCAGCAAAGAGAAGGCCACCATTAGCTACAATGAGCAGTTCTTC | CASSKEKATISYNEQFF | few | TRBJ2-1 | TRBV21-1 | .
TGCAGCACTAGGACTAGTTGGAACACCGGGGAGCTGTTTTTT | CSTRTSWNTGELFF | . | TRBJ2-2 | TRBV29-1 | TRBD2
TGTGCCAGCAGCTTGGCTAGGGGGTCAACTAATGAAAAACTGTTTTTT | CASSLARGSTNEKLFF | . | TRBJ1-4 | TRBV5-6 | .
TGTGCCAGCAGCTTAGCGCTAGCGGGAGGAATGATCGGGGAGCTGTTTTTT | CASSLALAGGMIGELFF | . | TRBJ2-2 | TRBV7-6 | TRBD2
TGTGCCAGCAGCTTAGGGGCAGTGGACAGGTCCACAGATACGCAGTATTTT | CASSLGAVDRSTDTQYF | . | TRBJ2-3 | TRBV7-8 | TRBD1
TGTGCCAGCAGCTTAGGGGGGACAGACACCGGGGAGCTGTTTTTT | CASSLGGTDTGELFF | . | TRBJ2-2 | TRBV11-2 | TRBD1
TGTGCCAGCAGCCCACAGGGCGAGCAGTACTTC | CASSPQGEQYF | . | TRBJ2-7 | TRBV14 | .
TGTGCCAGCAGCTTAGCAGGGCGCGTATATGGCTACACCTTC | CASSLAGRVYGYTF | . | TRBJ1-2 | TRBV11-2 | .
TGTGCCAGCAGTGACTCAACTGGGACTAGCGGGGCGGGGAGGAACATTCAGTACTTC | CASSDSTGTSGAGRNIQYF | . | TRBJ2-4 | TRBV6-4 | TRBD2
TGTGCCAGCAGCTTAGGGGGGGGTCTTCGGGAGCTGTTTTTT | CASSLGGGLRELFF | . | TRBJ2-2 | TRBV11-1 | TRBD2
TGTGCCACCAGCAGAGATTTGGTTGGTTCGCCGAGGAAGGAGCTGTTTTTT | CATSRDLVGSPRKELFF | once | TRBJ2-2 | TRBV15 | .
TGCAGCGTTGAAGCACTAGCGGAGACCCAGTACTTC | CSVEALAETQYF | . | TRBJ2-5 | TRBV29-1 | TRBD2
TGTGCCAGCACCACCTCCGGGACTAGAAGCACAGATACGCAGTATTTT | CASTTSGTRSTDTQYF | . | TRBJ2-3 | TRBV6-4 | TRBD2
TGTGCCAGCAGCGTAGCTGCGGGAGGCGGGGGTGAGCAGTTCTTC | CASSVAAGGGGEQFF | once | TRBJ2-1 | TRBV9 | TRBD2
TGTGCCAGCAGCTTTATCTTGAACACTGAAGCTTTCTTT | CASSFILNTEAFF | . | TRBJ1-1 | TRBV7-9 | .
TGTGCCAGCAGCCCTAGAGGCTACTACAATGAGCAGTTCTTC | CASSPRGYYNEQFF | . | TRBJ2-1 | TRBV7-9 | .
TGTGCCAGCAGTTCCCCGACTAGCTACGAGCAGTACTTC | CASSSPTSYEQYF | few | TRBJ2-7 | TRBV6-5 | .
TGCGCCAGCAGCTTGGGGTTAGCGAGAGACACAGATACGCAGTATTTT | CASSLGLARDTDTQYF | once | TRBJ2-3 | TRBV5-1 | .
TGTGCCAGCAGTTTTCTTTTCGGCCGTGAACAGGGGGCGGACACCGGGGAGCTGTTTTTT | CASSFLFGREQGADTGELFF | . | TRBJ2-2 | TRBV28 | TRBD1
TGTGCCAGCAGCCCCGGGGCCAGGGTAAACTCTGGGGCCAACGTCCTGACTTTC | CASSPGARVNSGANVLTF | . | TRBJ2-6 | TRBV7-8 | .
TGCAGCGTTGAAGGTGGGTTCGGAGAGACCCAGTACTTC | CSVEGGFGETQYF | . | TRBJ2-5 | TRBV29-1 | .
TGTGCCACCCGACAGGGAGGAGACTATGGCTACACCTTC | CATRQGGDYGYTF | . | TRBJ1-2 | TRBV28 | TRBD1
TGTGCCAGCTCACCTGGGACAGGGGTAACCGGGGAGCTGTTTTTT | CASSPGTGVTGELFF | . | TRBJ2-2 | TRBV18 | TRBD1
TGTGCCAGCAGTTTTACAGCGTCCTCCTACGAGCAGTACTTC | CASSFTASSYEQYF | . | TRBJ2-7 | TRBV6-5 | .
TGTGCCAGCAGATCCGTAGAGGCGGCCAGCTCTGGGGCCAACGTCCTGACTTTC | CASRSVEAASSGANVLTF | once | TRBJ2-6 | TRBV28 | .
TGTGCCAGCTCACCGCAGACCGGGGAGCTGTTTTTT | CASSPQTGELFF | . | TRBJ2-2 | TRBV18 | .
TGTGCCAGCACCCCTTGGCAGGGTGGTACTGAAGCTTTCTTT | CASTPWQGGTEAFF | . | TRBJ1-1 | TRBV9 | .
TGTGCCAGCAGTTTAGGGGGGCCGGGGAACTATGGCTACACCTTC | CASSLGGPGNYGYTF | once | TRBJ1-2 | TRBV28 | .
TGTGCCAGCAGTTACGGGGGTGAGCAGTTCTTC | CASSYGGEQFF | . | TRBJ2-1 | TRBV6-6 | .